Here is one TCR beta chain with its context. No antigen is known for it. Profiled with immunoSEQ multiplex PCR; TCRdb holds only in-frame clones, not every one. This repertoire shows just under 150,000 clones, 88% found once; its top ten account for 4.5% to 5.5%. V lost 5 bases, J lost 6 bases, and 7 bases stayed unmatched. Germline CDR1 reads MNHEY; CDR2 reads SVGAGI. This CDR3 has 13 residues. This sample is drawn from a study of T cell responses to AZD1222 COVID-19 vaccine. Broader study findings: CD4 TCRs covered the whole spike, strongest at regions 160-218 and 743-854. Seropositive AZD1222 recipients at baseline numbered only five to seven. Nearly half of spike-specific TCRs reportedly target unmutated variant regions.

The sample consisted of peripheral blood, taken 28 days after the second dose of the MenACWY control vaccine. The TCR originated in an adult who received the MenACWY meningococcal vaccine as a control. This rearrangement joins TRBV6-5 to TRBJ2-7; 7 bases fit TRBD1. The CDR3 protein is CASSPGTVREQYF. In DNA form, the CDR3 reads TGTGCCAGCAGTCCTGGGACAGTACGCGAGCAGTACTTC.